The present T cell receptor (beta chain) was sequenced within a study of T cell repertoires in cytomegalovirus infection. The overall study: Well-studied HLA-B-restricted epitopes and recently identified HLA-C-restricted epitopes of CMV were both used in the study. Matching HLA type and CMV infection were both indicated by public TCR beta signatures.

TCRdb re-called the reads through MiXCR, storing one row per CDR3 protein. The table lists 450,000 to 600,000 distinct CDR3 sequences, approximately 42% of them singletons. This CDR3 comprises 16 residues. The V gene end was trimmed by 4 bases and the J gene end by 4 bases; junction bases not matched to a gene: 9. Notes on the study in general: HLA-C-restricted CMV-specific TCR beta clonotypes were dominant in the ex vivo response. Cumulative public TCR beta family frequency identified carriers of CMV plus the relevant HLA.

In the case of this clonotype: Its specificity is not known.

The genes are TRBV12-3 or TRBV12-4 and TRBJ2-5; 10 nucleotides match TRBD1. This clonotype originated in a human donor in good health (CMV status not recorded). Some clones in this sample may be carry-over from other donors' samples. Here the sequenced sample was cultured PBMCs, taken from culture after CMV antigen stimulation. CDR3 amino acids: CASSSTGTGAPETQYF. CDR3 nucleotides: TGTGCCAGCAGTTCAACCGGGACAGGGGCCCCAGAGACCCAGTACTTC.